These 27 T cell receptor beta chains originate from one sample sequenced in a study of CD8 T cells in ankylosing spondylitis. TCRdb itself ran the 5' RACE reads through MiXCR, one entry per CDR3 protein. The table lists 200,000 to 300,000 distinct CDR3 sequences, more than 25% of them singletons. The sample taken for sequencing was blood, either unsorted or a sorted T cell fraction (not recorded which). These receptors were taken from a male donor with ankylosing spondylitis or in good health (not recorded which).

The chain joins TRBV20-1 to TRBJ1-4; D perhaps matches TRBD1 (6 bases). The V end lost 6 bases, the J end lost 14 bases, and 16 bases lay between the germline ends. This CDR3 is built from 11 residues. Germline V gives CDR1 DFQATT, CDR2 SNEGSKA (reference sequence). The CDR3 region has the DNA TGCAGTGCCGTCCAAGGAGGACAGCTGTTTTTT. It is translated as CSAVQGGQLFF.

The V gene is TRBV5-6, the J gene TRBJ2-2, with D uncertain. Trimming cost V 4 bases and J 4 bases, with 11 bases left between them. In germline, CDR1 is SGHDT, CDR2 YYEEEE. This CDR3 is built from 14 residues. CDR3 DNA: TGTGCCAGCAGCCGGCCGGTGGGCACCGGGGAGCTGTTTTTT. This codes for CASSRPVGTGELFF.

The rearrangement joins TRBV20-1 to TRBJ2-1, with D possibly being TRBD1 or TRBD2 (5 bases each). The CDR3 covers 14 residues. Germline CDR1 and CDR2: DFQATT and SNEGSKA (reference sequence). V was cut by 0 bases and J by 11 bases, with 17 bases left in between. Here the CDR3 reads CSARDDDSTGKQFF. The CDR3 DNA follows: TGCAGTGCTAGAGATGACGACAGCACCGGGAAGCAGTTCTTC.

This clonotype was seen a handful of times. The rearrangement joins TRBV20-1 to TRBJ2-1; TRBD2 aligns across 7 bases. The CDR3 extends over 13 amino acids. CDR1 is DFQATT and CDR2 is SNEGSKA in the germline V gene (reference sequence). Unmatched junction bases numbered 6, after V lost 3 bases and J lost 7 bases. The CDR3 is CSARSGVGNEQFF. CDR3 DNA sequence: TGCAGTGCTAGGAGCGGGGTGGGGAATGAGCAGTTCTTC.

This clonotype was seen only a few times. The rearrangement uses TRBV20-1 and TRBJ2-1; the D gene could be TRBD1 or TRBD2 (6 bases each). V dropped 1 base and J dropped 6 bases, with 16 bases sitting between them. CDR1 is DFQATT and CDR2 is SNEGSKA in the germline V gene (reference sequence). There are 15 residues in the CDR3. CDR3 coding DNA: TGCAGTGCTAGAGTCTCTCGGGGGCCCCGCAATGAGCAGTTCTTC. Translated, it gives CSARVSRGPRNEQFF.

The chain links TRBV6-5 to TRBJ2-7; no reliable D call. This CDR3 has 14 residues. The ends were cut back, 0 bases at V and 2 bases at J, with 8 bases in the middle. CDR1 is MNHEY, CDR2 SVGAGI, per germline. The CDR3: CASSYSRVTYEQYF. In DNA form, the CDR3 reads TGTGCCAGCAGTTACTCGAGAGTTACCTACGAGCAGTACTTC.

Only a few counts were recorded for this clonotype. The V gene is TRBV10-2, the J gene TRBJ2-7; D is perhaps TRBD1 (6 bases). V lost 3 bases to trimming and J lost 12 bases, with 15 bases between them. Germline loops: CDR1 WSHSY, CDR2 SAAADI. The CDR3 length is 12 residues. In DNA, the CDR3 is TGCGCCAGCAGTGATTTGGTGCAGGGGTGGTACTTC. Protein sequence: CASSDLVQGWYF.

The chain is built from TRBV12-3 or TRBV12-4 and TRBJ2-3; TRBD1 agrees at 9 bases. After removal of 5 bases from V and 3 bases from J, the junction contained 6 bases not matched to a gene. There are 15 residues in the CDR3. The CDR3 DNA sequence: TGTGCCAGCAGTCCGTTGGACAGGGGTACAGATACGCAGTATTTT. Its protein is CASSPLDRGTDTQYF.

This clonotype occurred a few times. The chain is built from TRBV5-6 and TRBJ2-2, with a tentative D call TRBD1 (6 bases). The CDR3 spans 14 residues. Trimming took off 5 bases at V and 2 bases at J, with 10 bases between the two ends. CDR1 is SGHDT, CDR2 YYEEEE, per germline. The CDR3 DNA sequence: TGTGCCAGCAGTCATGGGGGCAACACCGGGGAGCTGTTTTTT. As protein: CASSHGGNTGELFF.

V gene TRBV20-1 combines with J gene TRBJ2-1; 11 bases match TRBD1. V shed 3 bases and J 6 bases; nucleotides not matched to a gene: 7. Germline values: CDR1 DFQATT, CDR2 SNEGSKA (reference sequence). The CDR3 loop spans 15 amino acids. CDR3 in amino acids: CSARGGQGALNEQFF. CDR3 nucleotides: TGCAGTGCTAGGGGAGGACAGGGGGCGCTCAATGAGCAGTTCTTC.

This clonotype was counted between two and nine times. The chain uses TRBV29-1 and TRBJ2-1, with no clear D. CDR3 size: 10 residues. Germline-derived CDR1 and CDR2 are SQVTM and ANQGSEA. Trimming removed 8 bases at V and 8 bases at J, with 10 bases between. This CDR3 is CSISVYEQFF. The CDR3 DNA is TGCAGCATCAGCGTCTATGAGCAGTTCTTC.

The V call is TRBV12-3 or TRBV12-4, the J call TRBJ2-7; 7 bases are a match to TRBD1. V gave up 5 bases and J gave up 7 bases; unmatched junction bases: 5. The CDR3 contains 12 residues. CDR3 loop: CASSPWTGEQYF. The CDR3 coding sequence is TGTGCCAGCAGTCCCTGGACAGGAGAGCAGTACTTC.

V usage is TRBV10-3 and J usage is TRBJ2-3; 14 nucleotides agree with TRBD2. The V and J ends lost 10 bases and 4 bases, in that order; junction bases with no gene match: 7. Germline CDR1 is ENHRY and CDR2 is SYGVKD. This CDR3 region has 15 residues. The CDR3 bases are TGTGCCACCCGAACGACTAGCGGGGGGGCAGATACGCAGTATTTT. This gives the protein CATRTTSGGADTQYF.

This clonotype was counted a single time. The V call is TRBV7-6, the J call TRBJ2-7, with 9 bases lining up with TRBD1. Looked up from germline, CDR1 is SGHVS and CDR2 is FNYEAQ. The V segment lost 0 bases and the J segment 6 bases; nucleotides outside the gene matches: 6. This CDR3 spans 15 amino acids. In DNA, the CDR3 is TGTGCCAGCAGCTTAGCAACGGACAGGGGCGGCGAGCAGTACTTC. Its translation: CASSLATDRGGEQYF. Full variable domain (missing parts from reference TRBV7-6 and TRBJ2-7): GAGVSQSPRYKVTKRGQDVALRCDPISGHVSLYWYRQALGQGPEFLTYFNYEAQQDKSGLPNDRFSAERPEGSISTLTIQRTEQRDSAMYRCASSLATDRGGEQYFGPGTRLTVT.

CDR3 coding DNA: TGTGCCAGCAGCTTAGCTCCGGTCCGGGGAGCTTTCTTT. It specifies CASSLAPVRGAFF. This chain links TRBV11-2 with TRBJ1-1; D ambiguous. Per the germline V gene, CDR1 is SGHAT and CDR2 is FQNNGV. The CDR3 sequence is 13 residues long. The germline V and J ends were trimmed by 1 base and 10 bases, with 13 bases remaining between them. Looking up the rest from reference TRBV11-2 and TRBJ1-1 gives the full variable domain: EAGVAQSPRYKIIEKRQSVAFWCNPISGHATLYWYQQILGQGPKLLIQFQNNGVVDDSQLPKDRFSAERLKGVDSTLKIQPAKLEDSAVYLCASSLAPVRGAFFGQGTRLTVV.

The CDR3 region has the DNA TGCAGCGTTCGCGGGGTCGGAGATACGCAGTATTTT. Its protein product is CSVRGVGDTQYF. The chain is built from TRBV29-1 and TRBJ2-3; maybe TRBD2 (6 bases). The ends were cut back, 5 bases at V and 5 bases at J, with 11 bases in the middle. This CDR3 spans 12 amino acids. The germline CDR1 and CDR2 sequences are SQVTM and ANQGSEA.

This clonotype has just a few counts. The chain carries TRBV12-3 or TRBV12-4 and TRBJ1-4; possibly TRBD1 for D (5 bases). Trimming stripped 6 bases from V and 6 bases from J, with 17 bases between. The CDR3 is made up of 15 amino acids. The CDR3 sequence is CASRHREWGDEKLFF. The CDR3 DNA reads TGTGCCAGCAGGCACCGAGAGTGGGGGGATGAAAAACTGTTTTTT.

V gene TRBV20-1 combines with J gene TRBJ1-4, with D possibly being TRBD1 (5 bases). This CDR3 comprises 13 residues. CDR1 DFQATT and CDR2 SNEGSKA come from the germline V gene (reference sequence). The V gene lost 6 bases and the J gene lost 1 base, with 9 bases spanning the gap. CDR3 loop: CSASGLTNEKLFF. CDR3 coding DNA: TGCAGTGCCTCAGGGTTAACTAATGAAAAACTGTTTTTT.

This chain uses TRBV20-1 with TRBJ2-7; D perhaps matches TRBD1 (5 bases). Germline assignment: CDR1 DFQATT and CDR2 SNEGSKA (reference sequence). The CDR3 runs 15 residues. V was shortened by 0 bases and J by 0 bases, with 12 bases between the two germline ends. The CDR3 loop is CSARDVRAYSYEQYF. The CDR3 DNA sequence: TGCAGTGCTAGAGATGTCAGGGCTTACTCCTACGAGCAGTACTTC.

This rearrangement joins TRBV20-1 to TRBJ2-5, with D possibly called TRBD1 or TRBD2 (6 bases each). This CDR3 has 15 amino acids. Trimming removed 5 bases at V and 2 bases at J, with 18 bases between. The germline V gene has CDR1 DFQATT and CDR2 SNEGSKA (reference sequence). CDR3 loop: CSAPGPGGGQETQYF. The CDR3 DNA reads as TGCAGTGCTCCGGGTCCCGGAGGGGGGCAAGAGACCCAGTACTTC.

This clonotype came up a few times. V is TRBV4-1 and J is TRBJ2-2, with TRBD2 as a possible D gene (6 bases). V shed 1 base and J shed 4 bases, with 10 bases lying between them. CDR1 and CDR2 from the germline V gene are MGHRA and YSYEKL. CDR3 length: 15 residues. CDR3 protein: CASSQGGLFTGELFF. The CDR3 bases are TGCGCCAGCAGCCAAGGGGGACTGTTCACCGGGGAGCTGTTTTTT.

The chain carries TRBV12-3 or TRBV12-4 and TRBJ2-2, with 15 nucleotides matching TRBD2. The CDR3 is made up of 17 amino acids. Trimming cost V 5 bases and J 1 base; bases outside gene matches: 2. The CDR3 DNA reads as TGTGCCAGCAGTCGGACTAGCGGGGGGGTGAACACCGGGGAGCTGTTTTTT. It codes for CASSRTSGGVNTGELFF.

The DNA of the CDR3 is TGTGCCAGCGGCGTACGGTCAACTAATGAAAAACTGTTTTTT. Amino acids: CASGVRSTNEKLFF. The J gene is TRBJ1-4, the V gene TRBV12-3 or TRBV12-4, with D unresolved. V was cut by 8 bases and J by 0 bases, with 10 bases left in between. This CDR3 contains 14 residues.

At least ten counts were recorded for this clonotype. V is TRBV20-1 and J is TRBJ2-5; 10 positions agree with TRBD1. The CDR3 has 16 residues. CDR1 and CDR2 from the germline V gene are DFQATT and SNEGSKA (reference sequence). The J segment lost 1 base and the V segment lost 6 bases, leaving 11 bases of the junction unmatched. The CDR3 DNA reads TGCAGTGCCGACGCAGACAGGGGGCGTCCCCAAGAGACCCAGTACTTC. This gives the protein CSADADRGRPQETQYF.

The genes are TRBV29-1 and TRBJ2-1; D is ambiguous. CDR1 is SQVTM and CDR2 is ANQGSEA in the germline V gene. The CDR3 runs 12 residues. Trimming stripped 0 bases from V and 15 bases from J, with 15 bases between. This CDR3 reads CSVEDGQPLGFF. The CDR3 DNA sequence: TGCAGCGTTGAAGACGGGCAGCCCCTTGGGTTCTTC.

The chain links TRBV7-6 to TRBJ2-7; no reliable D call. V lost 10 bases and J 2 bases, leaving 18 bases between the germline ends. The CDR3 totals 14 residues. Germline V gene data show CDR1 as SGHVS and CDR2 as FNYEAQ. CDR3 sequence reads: CATTPGDGPYEQYF. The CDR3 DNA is TGTGCCACCACGCCCGGCGATGGTCCCTACGAGCAGTACTTC.

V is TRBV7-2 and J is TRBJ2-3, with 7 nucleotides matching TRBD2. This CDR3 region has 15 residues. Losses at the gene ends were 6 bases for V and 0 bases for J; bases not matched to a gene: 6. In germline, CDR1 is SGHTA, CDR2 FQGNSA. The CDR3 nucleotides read TGTGCCAGCAGTGGAGGGACTACTAGCACAGATACGCAGTATTTT. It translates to CASSGGTTSTDTQYF.